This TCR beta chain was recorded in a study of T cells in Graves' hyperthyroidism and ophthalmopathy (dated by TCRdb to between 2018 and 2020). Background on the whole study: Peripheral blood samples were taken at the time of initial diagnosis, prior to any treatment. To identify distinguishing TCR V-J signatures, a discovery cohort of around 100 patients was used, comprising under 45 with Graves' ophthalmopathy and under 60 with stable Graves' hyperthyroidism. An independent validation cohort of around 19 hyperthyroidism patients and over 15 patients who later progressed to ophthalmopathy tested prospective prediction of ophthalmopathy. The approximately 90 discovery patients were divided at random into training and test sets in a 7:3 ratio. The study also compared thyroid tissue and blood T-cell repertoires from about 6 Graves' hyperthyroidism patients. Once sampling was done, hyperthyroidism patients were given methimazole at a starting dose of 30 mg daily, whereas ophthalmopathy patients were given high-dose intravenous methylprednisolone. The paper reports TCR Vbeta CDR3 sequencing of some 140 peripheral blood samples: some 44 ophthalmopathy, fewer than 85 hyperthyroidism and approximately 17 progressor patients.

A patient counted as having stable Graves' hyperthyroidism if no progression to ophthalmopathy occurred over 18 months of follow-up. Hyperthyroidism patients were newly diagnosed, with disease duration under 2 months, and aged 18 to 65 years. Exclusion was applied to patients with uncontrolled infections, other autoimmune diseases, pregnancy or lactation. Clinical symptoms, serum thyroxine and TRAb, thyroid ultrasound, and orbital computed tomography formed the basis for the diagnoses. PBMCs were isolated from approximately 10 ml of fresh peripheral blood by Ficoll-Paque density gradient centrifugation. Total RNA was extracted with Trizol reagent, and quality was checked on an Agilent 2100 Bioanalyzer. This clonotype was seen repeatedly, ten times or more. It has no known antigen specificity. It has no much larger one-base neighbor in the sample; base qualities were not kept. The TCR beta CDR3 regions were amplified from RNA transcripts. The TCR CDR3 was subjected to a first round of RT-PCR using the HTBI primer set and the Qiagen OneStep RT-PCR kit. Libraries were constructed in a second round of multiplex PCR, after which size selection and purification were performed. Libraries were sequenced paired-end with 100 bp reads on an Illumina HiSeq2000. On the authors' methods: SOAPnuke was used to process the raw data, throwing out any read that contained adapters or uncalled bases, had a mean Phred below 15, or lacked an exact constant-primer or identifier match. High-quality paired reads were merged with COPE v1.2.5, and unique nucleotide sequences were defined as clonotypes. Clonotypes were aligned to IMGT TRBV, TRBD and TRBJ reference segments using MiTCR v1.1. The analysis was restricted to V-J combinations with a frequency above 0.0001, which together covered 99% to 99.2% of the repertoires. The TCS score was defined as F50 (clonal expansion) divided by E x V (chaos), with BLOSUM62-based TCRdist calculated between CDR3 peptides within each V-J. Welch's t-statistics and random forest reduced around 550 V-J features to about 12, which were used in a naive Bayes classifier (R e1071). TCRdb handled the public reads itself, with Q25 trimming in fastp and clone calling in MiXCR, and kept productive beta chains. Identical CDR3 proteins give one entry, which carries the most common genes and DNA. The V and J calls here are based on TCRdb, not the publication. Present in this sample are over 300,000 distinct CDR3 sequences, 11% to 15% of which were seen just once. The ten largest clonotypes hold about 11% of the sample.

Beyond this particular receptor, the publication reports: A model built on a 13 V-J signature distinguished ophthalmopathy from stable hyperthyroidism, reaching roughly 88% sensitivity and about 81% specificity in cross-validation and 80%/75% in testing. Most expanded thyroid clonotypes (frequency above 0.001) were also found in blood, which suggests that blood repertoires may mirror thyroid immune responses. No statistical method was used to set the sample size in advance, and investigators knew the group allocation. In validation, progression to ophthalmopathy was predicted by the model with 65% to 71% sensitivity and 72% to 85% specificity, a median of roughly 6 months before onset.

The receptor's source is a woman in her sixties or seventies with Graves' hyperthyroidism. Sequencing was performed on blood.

The DNA sequence is as follows: TGTGCCAGCTCACCCCCACCGTCGGGTGGAAACACCATATATTTT. Translation gives CASSPPPSGGNTIYF. The rearranged segments are TRBV18 and TRBJ1-3, with no confident D gene call. The germline ends are 12 bases apart after V is trimmed by 3 bases and J by 3 bases. Based on the germline V gene, the CDR1 and CDR2 sequences are KGHSH and LQKENI. From the cysteine through the phenylalanine, the CDR3 covers 15 amino acids. CDR3 DNA only is kept here, 45 bases in frame from base 1.